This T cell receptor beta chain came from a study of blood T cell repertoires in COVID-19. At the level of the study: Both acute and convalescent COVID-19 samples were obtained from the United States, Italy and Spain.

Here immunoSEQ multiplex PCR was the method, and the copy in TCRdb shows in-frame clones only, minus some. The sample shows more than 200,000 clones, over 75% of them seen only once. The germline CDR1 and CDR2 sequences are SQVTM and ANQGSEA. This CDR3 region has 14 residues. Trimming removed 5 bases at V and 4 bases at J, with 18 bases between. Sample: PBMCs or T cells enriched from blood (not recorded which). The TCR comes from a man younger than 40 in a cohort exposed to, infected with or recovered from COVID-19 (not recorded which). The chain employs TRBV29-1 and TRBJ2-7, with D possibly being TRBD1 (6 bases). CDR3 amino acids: CSVLVRGDNYEQYF. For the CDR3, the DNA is TGCAGCGTTCTGGTCAGGGGAGACAATTACGAGCAGTACTTC.